The 12 T cell receptor delta chains presented below share a single source sample, sequenced in a study of Vδ1+ human thymocytes. RNA was extracted from the cells and then reverse transcribed. Multiplex PCR used pooled V-gene forward primers and a constant-region reverse primer to amplify CDR3s. TCRdb called clones anew from the multiplex PCR reads with CATT. The table lists over 65,000 delta-chain clones, approximately 37% of them singletons, with over 0.2% in the top ten. No antigen has been assigned to these receptors. Study conclusions and caveats: In the thymus, TRG and TRD repertoires looked highly polyclonal with Gaussian CDR3 lengths.

Material for sequencing was Vdelta1+ gamma-delta thymocytes from the thymus. As for subset: FACS-sorted CD3+ TCRalphabeta- TCRVdelta1+ TCRVdelta2- thymocytes. The receptors originated from a boy under two years old who had congenital heart surgery.

The sample holds a few counts of this clone. The chain joins TRDV1 to TRDJ1; 12 bases agree with TRDD3. This CDR3 region has 18 residues. CDR1 and CDR2 from the germline V gene are TSWWSYY and QGS. After removal of 1 base from V and 3 bases from J, the junction contained 9 bases not matched to a gene. DNA of the CDR3: TGTGCTCTTGGGGAACGTCGAGTACTGGGGGATACATCCGATAAACTCATCTTT. This codes for CALGERRVLGDTSDKLIF.

The V and J genes are TRDV2 and TRDJ1; TRDD3 matches at 9 bases. V was clipped by 0 bases and J by 0 bases; unmatched bases: 10. The CDR3 spans 18 residues. Germline loops: CDR1 GEAIGNYY, CDR2 EKD. The CDR3 region is CACDTPELGDKYTDKLIF. Written as DNA, the CDR3 is TGTGCCTGTGACACCCCTGAACTGGGGGACAAGTACACCGATAAACTCATCTTT.

The chain carries TRDV1 and TRDJ1, with TRDD3 matching 7 bases. The CDR3 runs to 20 residues. Germline V gives CDR1 TSWWSYY, CDR2 QGS. The J segment lost 0 bases and the V segment lost 6 bases, leaving 22 bases of the junction unmatched. CDR3 residues: CALGRPNTSTGVSYTDKLIF. The CDR3 nucleotides read TGTGCTCTTGGCCGCCCCAACACAAGTACTGGGGTCTCGTACACCGATAAACTCATCTTT.

This clone was seen a few times. An end of the junction differs from the germline gene, which may be a read error. The chain carries TRDV1 and TRDJ1; a possible D gene is TRDD3 (6 bases). CDR1 TSWWSYY and CDR2 QGS come from the germline V gene. This CDR3 contains 19 residues. The CDR3 here is CALRERPSMDWEYTDKLIF. The CDR3 DNA reads TGTGCTCTTAGGGAACGTCCCTCTATGGACTGGGAGTACACCGATAAACTCATCTTT.

The V and J genes are TRDV1 and TRDJ1; 8 nucleotides agree with TRDD3. The CDR3 is 18 residues long. The trim removed 9 bases at V and 8 bases at J, leaving 26 bases unmatched. The germline CDR1 and CDR2 sequences are TSWWSYY and QGS. As DNA, the CDR3 is TGTGCTCTCGGTCCCGTTTCCTTTCACTCCCACTGGGGGGAGAAACTCATCTTT. Its protein product is CALGPVSFHSHWGEKLIF.

Worth noting for this clone: Other DNA sequences of this sample code for an identical CDR3. The J gene is TRDJ1, the V gene TRDV1; 10 bases match TRDD3. The CDR3 is 20 residues long. Unmatched junction bases numbered 16, after V lost 3 bases and J lost 0 bases. The germline V gene has CDR1 TSWWSYY and CDR2 QGS. The CDR3 region is CALGDGQRGTGGLYTDKLIF. The CDR3 nucleotides are TGTGCTCTTGGGGACGGCCAACGGGGGACTGGGGGATTATACACCGATAAACTCATCTTT.

The sample holds a few counts of this clone. The chain uses TRDV1 and TRDJ1; D tentatively reads TRDD2 or TRDD3 (7 bases each). V was cut by 3 bases and J by 0 bases, with 35 bases left in between. The CDR3 is made up of 23 amino acids. Germline lookup yields CDR1 TSWWSYY and CDR2 QGS. The chain's CDR3 is CALGDHWSRISYEGYSYTDKLIF. The CDR3 coding sequence is TGTGCTCTTGGGGATCATTGGTCCCGAATTTCCTACGAGGGATACTCGTACACCGATAAACTCATCTTT.

This clone has a handful of counts. The rearrangement links TRDV1 to TRDJ1; TRDD3 is a possible D gene (6 bases). V was cut by 0 bases and J by 7 bases, with 18 bases left in between. Germline values: CDR1 TSWWSYY, CDR2 QGS. The CDR3 totals 16 residues. The CDR3 reads CALGELINTGWGKLIF. CDR3 sequence (DNA): TGTGCTCTTGGGGAACTAATAAATACGGGCTGGGGTAAACTCATCTTT.

The genes are TRDV1 and TRDJ1, with 9 bases fitting TRDD3. V lost 1 base to trimming and J lost 0 bases; unmatched junction nucleotides: 24. Germline lookup yields CDR1 TSWWSYY and CDR2 QGS. The CDR3 is made up of 23 amino acids. DNA for the CDR3: TGTGCTCTTGGGGAACAGGATGACCCACGAATGGTACTGGGGGAAAAGTACACCGATAAACTCATCTTT. Its protein product is CALGEQDDPRMVLGEKYTDKLIF.

This chain uses TRDV1 with TRDJ1; possible D gene TRDD3, 7 bases. Between the trimmed V and J ends, which lost 1 base and 2 bases, there was a span of 23 bases. In germline, CDR1 is TSWWSYY, CDR2 QGS. The length of the CDR3 is 19 residues. The DNA for the CDR3 is TGTGCTCTTGGGGAACCCGCCTTCCGGGCGTACTGGGGTACCGATAAACTCATCTTT. It translates to CALGEPAFRAYWGTDKLIF.

This clone was seen a handful of times. J is TRDJ1 and V is TRDV1, with D unclear. The CDR3 is 15 amino acids. Germline V gene data show CDR1 as TSWWSYY and CDR2 as QGS. V lost 2 bases and J 9 bases, leaving 19 bases between the germline ends. This chain's CDR3 is CALGEFGFPAGELIF. The CDR3, as DNA: TGTGCTCTTGGGGAATTCGGTTTCCCCGCCGGGGAACTCATCTTT.

At least ten counts were recorded for this clone. The gene calls are TRDV2 and TRDJ2; 8 bases fit TRDD3. The V gene end was trimmed by 3 bases and the J gene end by 0 bases; junction bases not matched to a gene: 11. CDR1 and CDR2 from the germline V gene are GEAIGNYY and EKD. The CDR3 is 18 amino acids. CDR3 loop: CACDLGTGGSALTAQLFF. CDR3 nucleotide sequence: TGTGCCTGTGACCTGGGCACTGGGGGGTCTGCTTTGACAGCACAACTCTTCTTT.